The 14 T cell receptor beta chains below come from one sample, sequenced in a study of metastatic and nonmetastatic thyroid tumors. Each patient came to thyroid surgery without any prior treatment (of any kind). TCRdb reprocessed the PCR reads using MiXCR. The sample has about 38,000 clones; 20% to 30% are singletons. The sequenced sample was blood. The receptors originated from a female donor with papillary thyroid cancer or a benign thyroid nodule (not recorded which). Some clones in this sample may be carry-over from other donors' samples.

A note on this clone: One end of the junction is discordant with germline, which a read error may explain. This chain links TRBV7-2 with TRBJ2-2; D is perhaps TRBD2 (6 bases). This CDR3 spans 15 amino acids. Germline V CDR1 and CDR2: SGHTA, FQGNSA. CDR3: CASSLLRGGTGELFF. The CDR3 DNA reads TGTGCCAGCAGCTTATTACGAGGCGGGACCGGTGAGCTGTTTTTT. Drawing the rest from reference TRBV7-2 and TRBJ2-2, the complete variable domain is GAGVSQSPSNKVTEKGKDVELRCDPISGHTALYWYRQSLGQGLEFLIYFQGNSAPDKSGLPSDRFSAERTGGSVSTLTIQRTQQEDSAVYLCASSLLRGGTGELFFGEGSRLTVL.

The chain employs TRBV28 and TRBJ1-6; 8 nucleotides line up with TRBD1. Germline CDR1 is MDHEN and CDR2 is SYDVKM. This CDR3 is built from 14 residues. Unmatched junction bases numbered 3, after V lost 1 base and J lost 10 bases. CDR3 residues: CASSLSGGSSPLHF. CDR3 in DNA: TGTGCCAGCAGTTTATCAGGGGGCAGCTCACCCCTCCACTTT.

This clone was observed a handful of times. The chain has TRBV7-9 and TRBJ2-7; D might be TRBD1 (6 bases). This CDR3 is 13 amino acids long. The V and J ends lost 5 bases and 4 bases respectively, with 12 bases between them. Germline-derived CDR1 and CDR2 are SEHNR and FQNEAQ (reference sequence). The CDR3 here is CASSAKQGYEQYF. Here the CDR3 DNA reads TGTGCCAGCAGCGCCAAACAGGGTTACGAGCAGTACTTC.

The V call is TRBV20-1, the J call TRBJ2-7; 12 bases are a match to TRBD2. Germline trimming cut 1 base from V and 4 bases from J; bases unmatched to any gene: 8. The CDR3 is made up of 16 amino acids. Germline-derived CDR1 and CDR2 are DFQATT and SNEGSKA (reference sequence). CDR3 DNA sequence: TGCAGTGCTAGAGTCTGGACTAGCGGGAAAGGGTACGAGCAGTACTTC. It is translated as CSARVWTSGKGYEQYF.

By share, this clone ranks as medium-sized. The V gene is TRBV6-1, the J gene TRBJ2-1; TRBD2 matches 7 bases. CDR3 length: 14 residues. The germline V gene encodes CDR1 MNHNS and CDR2 SASEGT. Trimming took 2 bases from V and 9 from J; bases not matched to a gene: 7. The CDR3 loop reads CASSEKESGVEQFF. As DNA, the CDR3 is TGTGCCAGCAGTGAAAAGGAAAGCGGGGTTGAGCAGTTCTTC.

The V gene is TRBV7-2, the J gene TRBJ2-3; unclear D gene. CDR3 length: 13 residues. Deletions cut 3 bases from V and 4 bases from J, with 8 bases between. Germline V CDR1 and CDR2: SGHTA, FQGNSA. CDR3 DNA: TGTGCCAGCAGCTTGGCCGGGTCAGATACGCAGTATTTT. Amino acid sequence: CASSLAGSDTQYF.

This clone was observed a handful of times. V gene TRBV27 combines with J gene TRBJ1-2; TRBD1 aligns across 9 bases. The CDR3 has 15 amino acids. Trimming took 6 bases from V and 5 from J; bases not matched to a gene: 10. The germline CDR1 and CDR2 sequences are MNHEY and SMNVEV (reference sequence). The DNA for the CDR3 is TGTGCCAGCAGGTTAGGAACGGGACAGGGTTATGGCTACACCTTC. Its protein product is CASRLGTGQGYGYTF.

This clone appeared a few times. The rearrangement uses TRBV6-2 or TRBV6-3 and TRBJ1-1; possibly TRBD1 for D (5 bases). V lost 10 bases and J lost 6, with 18 bases in between. The CDR3 length is 13 residues. Germline lookup yields CDR1 MNHEY and CDR2 SVGEGT. Written as DNA, the CDR3 is TGTGCCATTAGGCCGGGGGTTAACGCTGAAGCTTTCTTT. Its protein is CAIRPGVNAEAFF.

The chain has TRBV5-6 and TRBJ2-5; a weak D match, TRBD1 (5 bases). The CDR3 covers 13 residues. Per the germline V gene, CDR1 is SGHDT and CDR2 is YYEEEE. V was cut by 0 bases and J by 5 bases, with 8 bases left in between. The CDR3 bases are TGTGCCAGCAGCTTGGGGCCAGGGGAGACCCAGTACTTC. Encoded protein: CASSLGPGETQYF.

The V gene is TRBV2, the J gene TRBJ2-2; D gene ambiguous. There are 14 residues in the CDR3. V was trimmed by 6 bases and J by 6 bases, leaving 14 bases between them. Germline assignment: CDR1 SNHLY and CDR2 FYNNEI. CDR3: CASRDLEESGELFF. CDR3 nucleotides: TGTGCCAGCAGGGATTTAGAGGAATCCGGGGAGCTGTTTTTT. Full variable domain (missing parts from reference TRBV2 and TRBJ2-2): EPEVTQTPSHQVTQMGQEVILRCVPISNHLYFYWYRQILGQKVEFLVSFYNNEISEKSEIFDDQFSVERPDGSNFTLKIRSTKLEDSAMYFCASRDLEESGELFFGEGSRLTVL.

This clone showed up just a few times. The rearrangement uses TRBV15 and TRBJ2-7, with 7 nucleotides matching TRBD1. The CDR3 is made up of 13 amino acids. Germline values: CDR1 LNHNV, CDR2 YYDKDF (reference sequence). Unmatched junction bases numbered 1, after V lost 1 base and J lost 4 bases. As DNA, the CDR3 is TGTGCCACCAGCAGAGGGGGACAGTACGAGCAGTACTTC. It translates to CATSRGGQYEQYF.

Ten or more counts support this clone. A much larger clone lies one base from this, so it may be a read error. The rearrangement joins TRBV4-3 to TRBJ1-1, with TRBD1 as a possible D gene (5 bases). The germline V gene encodes CDR1 LGHNA and CDR2 YSLEER. This CDR3 contains 13 residues. CDR3 residues: CAGSRRGAAEAFF. The CDR3 DNA follows: TGCGCCGGCAGCCGACGTGGGGCGGCTGAAGCTTTCTTT.

The table lists this clone with many counts. This may arise from a read error, as a much more abundant clone is one base away. Different DNA sequences within this sample yield the same CDR3. The chain has TRBV6-1 and TRBJ2-1; TRBD2 agrees at 7 bases. V lost 1 base, J lost 5 bases, and 5 bases stayed unmatched. The CDR3 runs to 15 residues. CDR1 is MNHNS, CDR2 SASEGT, per germline. CDR3 DNA: TGTGCCAGCAGTGAAGGTGGCGGGGGAAACAATGAGCAGTTCTTC. Residues: CASSEGGGGNNEQFF.

This chain uses TRBV20-1 with TRBJ2-1, with TRBD2 identical over 10 bases. The J segment lost 5 bases and the V segment lost 0 bases, leaving 4 bases of the junction unmatched. CDR3 length: 15 amino acids. CDR1 and CDR2 (germline): DFQATT, SNEGSKA (reference sequence). This chain's CDR3 is CSARDWLAGDNEQFF. The CDR3 bases are TGCAGTGCTAGAGATTGGCTAGCGGGAGACAATGAGCAGTTCTTC.